This is a list of T cell receptor beta chains from one sample in a study of vaccination effects on CD4 cells after COVID-19. Using immunoSEQ multiplex PCR, the repertoire was profiled, and TCRdb retains in-frame clones only, with some absent. The sample holds 20,000 to 30,000 clones, around 79% seen once. Which antigens these TCRs recognize remains unknown. Sequenced here: CD4+ T cells from PBMCs cultured with HCoV-NL63 spike peptides, sampled before COVID-19 vaccination. The receptors here all came from a human donor who had a prior SARS-CoV-2 infection. Both conserved end residues are part of each CDR3. Fields, in order: V gene, J gene, CDR3 protein.

>TRBV12-3/TRBV12-4|TRBJ1-2
CASSDHDRLGYTF
>TRBV7-9|TRBJ1-3
CASSSLGEGTIYF
>TRBV6-5|TRBJ1-1
CASSSQGATEAFF
>TRBV7-3|TRBJ2-6
CASSLGDPGANVLTF
>TRBV13|TRBJ1-4
CASSLSVGEKLFF
>TRBV7-3|TRBJ2-7
CASSRTSGSSEQYF
>TRBV2|TRBJ2-7
CASKSGNSLYEQYF
>TRBV12-3/TRBV12-4|TRBJ1-1
CASSLGERTEAFF
>TRBV9|TRBJ1-4
CASSVSGAHNEKLFF
>TRBV24-1|TRBJ2-3
CATSDSVIAVSTDTQYF
>TRBV29-1|TRBJ2-7
CSVEQPGTSGYEQYF
>TRBV7-9|TRBJ1-4
CASSLEGEKLFF
>TRBV7-2|TRBJ2-1
CASSLVGQGLYEQFF
>TRBV18|TRBJ2-6
CASSPPWSDQPGANVLTF
>TRBV27|TRBJ2-3
CASSLWVPLAGNTDTQYF
>TRBV5-1|TRBJ2-3
CASSVPGLASTDTQYF
>TRBV4-3|TRBJ2-3
CASSRELADTQYF
>TRBV6-5|TRBJ2-1
CASSRPGLAGEGQFF
>TRBV2|TRBJ1-3
CASSLQGPGNTIYF
>TRBV5-1|TRBJ2-1
CASSSTPPDLDLTYNEQFF
>TRBV5-4|TRBJ1-1
CASSLGAEAFF
>TRBV7-9|TRBJ2-5
CASSHSSQETQYF
>TRBV13|TRBJ2-6
CASSHSLGGSGANVLTF
>TRBV2|TRBJ1-6
CASSGRGRVSNSPLHF
>TRBV7-9|TRBJ2-7
CASSLGFPAPQYF
>TRBV11-3|TRBJ2-2
CASSFTNTAGELFF
>TRBV4-1|TRBJ2-6
CASSRNEGSGANVLTF
>TRBV19|TRBJ1-2
CASSVTGFEGYTF
>TRBV30|TRBJ2-1
CAWTLRGGIRDEQFF
>TRBV9|TRBJ2-1
CASRRTGTSGSGGNEQFF
>TRBV7-9|TRBJ2-1
CASSLGMGQRGYYNEQFF
>TRBV2|TRBJ2-7
CASRETGGFREQYF
>TRBV5-4|TRBJ2-1
CASSARTSGSIEQFF
>TRBV4-3|TRBJ2-1
CASSRGGQVSNEQFF
>TRBV11-3|TRBJ2-3
CASSLGPGTDTQYF
>TRBV5-4|TRBJ2-6
CASSLPGTGANVLTF
>TRBV7-2|TRBJ1-4
CASSLGDRGREKLFF
>TRBV11-1|TRBJ2-7
CASSWTTGFSYEQYF
>TRBV3-1/TRBV3-2|TRBJ2-5
CASSQQQGSETQYF
>TRBV7-9|TRBJ1-3
CASSLFQYGNTIYF
>TRBV12-5|TRBJ2-1
CASGSPPSFNEQFF
>TRBV21-1|TRBJ1-2
CASSKARPVHYGYTF
>TRBV12-3/TRBV12-4|TRBJ1-5
CASQGQLNQPQHF
>TRBV30|TRBJ1-2
CAWSNPGGSGYTF
>TRBV7-2|TRBJ2-3
CASSLGSYTDTQYF
>TRBV7-2|TRBJ2-2
CASSLLERESGELFF
>TRBV9|TRBJ2-3
CASSVGRNRVSGTDTQYF
>TRBV4-2|TRBJ2-1
CASSQDLAVSYNEQFF
>TRBV6-5|TRBJ2-7
CASSYDARQGADEQYF
>TRBV3-1/TRBV3-2|TRBJ1-3
CASSQHGTAGNTIYF
>TRBV24-1|TRBJ2-3
CATSYGPSTDTQYF
>TRBV9|TRBJ2-5
CASSVVGIGQETQYF
>TRBV19|TRBJ1-5
CASSEWGQGGQPQHF
>TRBV9|TRBJ2-5
CASSVAGGETQYF